The rows below give T cell receptor beta chains drawn from one sample of a study of a mutant IDH1 vaccine in newly diagnosed glioma. Some clones are missing from TCRdb's copy, which holds only in-frame ones; the method was immunoSEQ multiplex PCR. The table includes under 45,000 clones, roughly 84% detected once. These receptors are not linked to any known antigen. Material: PBMCs, obtained from a glioma patient whose treatment included an IDH1 peptide vaccine. Source of these receptors: a woman aged 18-29 years with glioma. Some clones in this sample may be carry-over from other donors' samples. Each CDR3 is given with its conserved first and last residue. The D gene is left open where the match is weak. The size field is filled for only some rows; it gives once, few, many or a size class.

TRBV2	once	TRBJ2-7	TRBD1	CATLDRGEQYF	TGTGCCACACTCGACAGGGGTGAGCAGTACTTC
TRBV10-3	NA	TRBJ1-5	NA	CAISDPGGGAQHF	TGTGCCATCAGTGACCCTGGGGGGGGAGCCCAGCATTTT
TRBV7-9	NA	TRBJ1-2	TRBD1	CASSLAGTGHGYGYTF	TGTGCCAGCAGCTTAGCAGGGACAGGGCATGGCTATGGCTACACCTTC
TRBV27	once	TRBJ2-5	NA	CASSLRSQETQYF	TGTGCCAGCAGTTTAAGGTCGCAAGAGACCCAGTACTTC
TRBV14	NA	TRBJ1-1	NA	CASSQDLEGEAFF	TGTGCCAGCAGCCAAGATCTCGAGGGTGAAGCTTTCTTT
TRBV5-1	NA	TRBJ1-1	NA	CASSPAGGGTEAFF	TGCGCCAGCAGCCCGGCCGGGGGTGGGACTGAAGCTTTCTTT
TRBV7-8	NA	TRBJ1-2	NA	CASSSRGRYGYTF	TGTGCCAGCAGCTCACGGGGGAGGTATGGCTACACCTTC
TRBV6-1	NA	TRBJ1-4	NA	CASSEGTSSEKLFF	TGTGCCAGCAGTGAGGGGACATCTAGTGAAAAACTGTTTTTT
TRBV27	NA	TRBJ1-5	NA	CASSRLGGHNQPQHF	TGTGCCAGCAGTCGCCTTGGTGGGCATAATCAGCCCCAGCATTTT
TRBV4-2	NA	TRBJ2-7	NA	CASSQQAEGGSEQYF	TGTGCCAGCAGCCAACAAGCGGAGGGCGGGTCCGAGCAGTACTTC
TRBV10-3	NA	TRBJ2-1	NA	CAISDLGPNEQFF	TGTGCCATCAGTGATCTGGGGCCCAATGAGCAGTTCTTC
TRBV5-4	NA	TRBJ1-2	NA	CASSPDGPANYGYTF	TGTGCCAGCAGTCCTGACGGGCCAGCTAACTATGGCTACACCTTC
TRBV6-5	NA	TRBJ2-7	NA	CASSYKGGFSYEQYF	TGTGCCAGCAGTTACAAGGGGGGGTTCTCCTACGAGCAGTACTTC
TRBV10-3	few	TRBJ1-1	TRBD1	CAISEIIPTGPTEAFF	TGTGCCATCAGTGAGATCATCCCGACAGGGCCCACTGAAGCTTTCTTT
TRBV7-9	NA	TRBJ2-7	NA	CASSPSDEQYF	TGTGCCAGCAGCCCGTCAGACGAGCAGTACTTC
TRBV2	once	TRBJ2-7	NA	CASILGQGREQYF	TGTGCCAGCATCCTAGGGCAGGGCCGCGAGCAGTACTTC
TRBV6-1	NA	TRBJ1-4	NA	CASRVDGARNEKLFF	TGTGCCAGCAGGGTAGATGGAGCCCGTAATGAAAAACTGTTTTTT
TRBV27	NA	TRBJ2-7	NA	CASSFGPSYEQYF	TGTGCCAGCAGTTTTGGCCCTTCCTACGAGCAGTACTTC
TRBV30	NA	TRBJ2-7	NA	CAGTHNLGFYEQYF	TGTGCCGGCACTCACAATCTAGGATTCTACGAGCAGTACTTC
TRBV14	NA	TRBJ1-1	NA	CASSPPGGGRTEAFF	TGTGCCAGCAGCCCCCCCGGGGGTGGGAGAACTGAAGCTTTCTTT
TRBV30	NA	TRBJ2-2	NA	CAWRGPGELFF	TGTGCCTGGCGGGGGCCCGGGGAGCTGTTTTTT
TRBV9	NA	TRBJ1-4	TRBD1	CASSVGGQGAEKLFF	TGTGCCAGCAGCGTAGGGGGACAGGGGGCTGAAAAACTGTTTTTT
TRBV27	few	TRBJ1-1	NA	CASYRGTTEAFF	TGTGCCAGCTACCGAGGGACCACTGAAGCTTTCTTT
TRBV19	NA	TRBJ1-5	TRBD1	CASSILDRFDNQPQHF	TGTGCCAGTAGTATATTGGACAGGTTTGACAATCAGCCCCAGCATTTT
TRBV29-1	NA	TRBJ2-2	NA	CSVRRANGELFF	TGCAGCGTTCGACGGGCAAACGGGGAGCTGTTTTTT
TRBV30	NA	TRBJ2-7	NA	CACETGARSSYEQYF	TGTGCCTGTGAGACGGGTGCGAGATCTTCCTACGAGCAGTACTTC
TRBV10-3	few	TRBJ1-3	TRBD1	CAISERQGSGNTIYF	TGTGCCATCAGTGAGCGACAGGGCTCTGGAAACACCATATATTTT
TRBV5-4	few	TRBJ2-1	NA	CASSFGFASWEFF	TGTGCCAGCAGCTTCGGGTTCGCGTCCTGGGAGTTCTTC
TRBV5-1	NA	TRBJ1-4	NA	CASSATGTRVRNEKLFF	TGCGCCAGCAGCGCCACCGGGACCCGAGTAAGGAATGAAAAACTGTTTTTT
TRBV29-1	NA	TRBJ2-5	TRBD1	CSVEGPDRGDETQYF	TGCAGCGTTGAGGGACCTGACAGGGGGGATGAGACCCAGTACTTC
TRBV6-6	NA	TRBJ2-5	TRBD2	CASRGGLAGRETQYF	TGTGCCAGCAGGGGTGGGTTAGCGGGGCGGGAGACCCAGTACTTC
TRBV5-1	NA	TRBJ2-2	NA	CASIRDGGPGELFF	TGCGCCAGCATCAGGGATGGGGGACCCGGGGAGCTGTTTTTT
TRBV9	NA	TRBJ1-2	NA	CASSVAALTANGYTF	TGTGCCAGCAGCGTAGCGGCCTTGACAGCGAATGGCTACACCTTC
TRBV7-3	NA	TRBJ2-7	NA	CASSSGTSYEQYF	TGTGCCAGCAGCTCCGGGACTTCCTACGAGCAGTACTTC
TRBV9	few	TRBJ1-1	NA	CASSVDGNTEAFF	TGTGCCAGCAGCGTAGATGGGAACACTGAAGCTTTCTTT
TRBV9	NA	TRBJ2-2	NA	CASTLRGGNGELFF	TGTGCCAGCACCCTAAGGGGGGGGAACGGGGAGCTGTTTTTT
TRBV11-2	NA	TRBJ1-5	NA	CASSTTWNQPQHF	TGTGCCAGCAGCACAACATGGAATCAGCCCCAGCATTTT
TRBV2	NA	TRBJ1-4	NA	CASRGGWAATNEKLFF	TGTGCCAGCAGGGGGGGATGGGCCGCAACTAATGAAAAACTGTTTTTT
TRBV4-1	NA	TRBJ2-2	NA	CASSQDDRPTGELFF	TGCGCCAGCAGCCAAGACGACAGACCCACCGGGGAGCTGTTTTTT
TRBV7-8	NA	TRBJ1-1	TRBD1	CASSLVLQGIAEAFF	TGTGCCAGCAGCTTAGTCCTACAGGGGATCGCTGAAGCTTTCTTT